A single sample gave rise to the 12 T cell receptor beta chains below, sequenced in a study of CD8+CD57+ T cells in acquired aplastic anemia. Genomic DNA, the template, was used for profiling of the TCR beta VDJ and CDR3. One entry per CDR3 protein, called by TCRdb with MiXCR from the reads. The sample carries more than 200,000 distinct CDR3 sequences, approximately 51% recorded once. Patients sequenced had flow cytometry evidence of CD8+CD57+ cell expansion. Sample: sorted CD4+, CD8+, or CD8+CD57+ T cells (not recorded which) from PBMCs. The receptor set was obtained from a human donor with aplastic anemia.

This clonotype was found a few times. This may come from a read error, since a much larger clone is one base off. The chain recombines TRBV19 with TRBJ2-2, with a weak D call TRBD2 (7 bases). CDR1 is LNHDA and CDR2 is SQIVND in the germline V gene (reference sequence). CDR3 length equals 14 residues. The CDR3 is CASSRAGDTGELLF. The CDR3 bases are TGTGCCAGTAGTCGGGCGGGGGACACCGGGGAGCTGCTTTTT.

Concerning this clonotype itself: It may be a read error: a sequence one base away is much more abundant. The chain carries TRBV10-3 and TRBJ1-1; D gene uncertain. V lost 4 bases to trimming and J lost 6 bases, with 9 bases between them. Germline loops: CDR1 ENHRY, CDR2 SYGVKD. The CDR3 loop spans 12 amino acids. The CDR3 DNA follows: TGTGCCATCAGTGGGGTAGGCGCTGAAGCTTTCTTT. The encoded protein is CAISGVGAEAFF.

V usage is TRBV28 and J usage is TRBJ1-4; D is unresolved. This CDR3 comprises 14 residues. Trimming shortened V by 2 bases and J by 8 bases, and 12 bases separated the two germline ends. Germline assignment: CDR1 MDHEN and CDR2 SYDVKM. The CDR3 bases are TGTGCCAGCAGTTTACTCATCCCCCCCGAAAAACTGTTTTTT. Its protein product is CASSLLIPPEKLFF.

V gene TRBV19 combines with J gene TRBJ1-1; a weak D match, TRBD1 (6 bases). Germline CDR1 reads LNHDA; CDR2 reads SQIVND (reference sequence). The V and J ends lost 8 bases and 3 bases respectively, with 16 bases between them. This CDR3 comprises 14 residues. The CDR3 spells CASSHDRSHTEAFF. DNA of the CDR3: TGTGCCAGTTCCCATGACAGGTCACACACTGAAGCTTTCTTT.

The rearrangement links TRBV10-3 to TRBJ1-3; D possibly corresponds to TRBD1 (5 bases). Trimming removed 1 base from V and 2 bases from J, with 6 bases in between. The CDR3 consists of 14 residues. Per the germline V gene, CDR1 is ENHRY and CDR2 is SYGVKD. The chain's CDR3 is CAISEWGTGNTIYF. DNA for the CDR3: TGTGCCATCAGTGAGTGGGGGACTGGAAACACCATATATTTT.

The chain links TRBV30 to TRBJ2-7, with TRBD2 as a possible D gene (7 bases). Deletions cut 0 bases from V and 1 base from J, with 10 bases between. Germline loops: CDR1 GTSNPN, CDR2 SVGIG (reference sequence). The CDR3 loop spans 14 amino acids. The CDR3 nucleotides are TGTGCCTGGAGTGTGGGGGGGGCTTCCTACGAGCAGTACTTC. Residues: CAWSVGGASYEQYF.

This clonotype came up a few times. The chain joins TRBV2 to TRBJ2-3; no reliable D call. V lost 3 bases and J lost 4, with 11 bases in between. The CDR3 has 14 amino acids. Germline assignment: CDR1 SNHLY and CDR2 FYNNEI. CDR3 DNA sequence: TGTGCCAGCAGTGAGGTAAAGGGATCAGATACGCAGTATTTT. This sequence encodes CASSEVKGSDTQYF.

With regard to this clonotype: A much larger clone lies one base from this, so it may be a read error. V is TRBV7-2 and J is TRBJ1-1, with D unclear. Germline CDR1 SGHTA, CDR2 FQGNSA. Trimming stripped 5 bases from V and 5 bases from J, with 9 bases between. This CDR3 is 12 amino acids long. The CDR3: CASSPDTTEAFF. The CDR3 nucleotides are TGTGCCAGCAGCCCCGATACGACTGAAGCTTTCTTT.

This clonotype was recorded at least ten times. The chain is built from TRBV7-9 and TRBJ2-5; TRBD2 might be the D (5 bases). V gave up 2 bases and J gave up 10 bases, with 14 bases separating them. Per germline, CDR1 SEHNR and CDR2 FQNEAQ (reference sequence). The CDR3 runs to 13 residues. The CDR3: CASSLPTGRDQYF. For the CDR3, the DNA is TGTGCCAGCAGCTTACCAACGGGAAGGGACCAGTACTTC. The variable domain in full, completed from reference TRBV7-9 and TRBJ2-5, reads DTGVSQNPRHKITKRGQNVTFRCDPISEHNRLYWYRQTLGQGPEFLTYFQNEAQLEKSRLLSDRFSAERPKGSFSTLEIQRTEQGDSAMYLCASSLPTGRDQYFGPGTRLLVL.

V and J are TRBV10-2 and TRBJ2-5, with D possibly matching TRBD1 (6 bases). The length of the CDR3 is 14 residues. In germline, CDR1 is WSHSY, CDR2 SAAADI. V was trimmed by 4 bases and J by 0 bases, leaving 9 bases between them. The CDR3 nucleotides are TGCGCCAGCAGTGTAGGACAGTACCAAGAGACCCAGTACTTC. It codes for CASSVGQYQETQYF.

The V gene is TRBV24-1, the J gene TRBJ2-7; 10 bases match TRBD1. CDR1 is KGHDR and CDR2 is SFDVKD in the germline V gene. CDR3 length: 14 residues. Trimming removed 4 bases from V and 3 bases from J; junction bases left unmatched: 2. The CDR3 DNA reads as TGTGCCACCAGTGAAGGGACAGGGGACTACGAGCAGTACTTC. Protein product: CATSEGTGDYEQYF.

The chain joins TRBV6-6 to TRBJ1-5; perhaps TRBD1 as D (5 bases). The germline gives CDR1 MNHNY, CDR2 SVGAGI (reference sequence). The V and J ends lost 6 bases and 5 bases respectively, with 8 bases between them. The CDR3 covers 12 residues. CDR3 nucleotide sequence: TGTGCCAGCAGCACCAGGGATCAGCCCCAGCATTTT. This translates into CASSTRDQPQHF.